This paragraph reports one TCR beta chain. Libraries were prepared by immunoSEQ multiplex PCR; TCRdb keeps only in-frame clonotypes and omits some of them. The table includes about 130,000 clones, 89% detected once. These data originate in a study of cytomegalovirus exposure and HLA in healthy donors. Deletions cut 6 bases from V and 8 bases from J, with 10 bases between. Germline V CDR1 and CDR2: MNHNS, SASEGT. This CDR3 comprises 12 residues. This sequence was found in a woman younger than 35 in good health and CMV-seronegative. The source material was PBMCs. This chain connects TRBV6-1 to TRBJ1-4; tentatively, D is TRBD1 (6 bases). CDR3 protein: CASRRQAEKLFF. The CDR3 DNA reads TGTGCCAGCAGAAGACAGGCCGAAAAACTGTTTTTT.